This T cell receptor beta chain was sequenced for a study of human T cells and chemical hapten exposure. Study-wide results and caveats: Significantly greater numbers of large CDR3 similarity clusters came from expanded TCRs than from controls.

In this sample, this clonotype turned up a few times. Antigen specificity is unknown. MiXCR, applied by TCRdb to the RACE reads, yields one record per CDR3 protein. Among about 380,000 distinct CDR3 sequences listed, roughly 5% were seen once. Time point here: patch test 1, 2 weeks after DPC sensitization. Documented treatment: therapeutic diphenylcyclopropenone sensitization with weekly scalp DPC. CDR3 size: 16 residues. The germline V gene has CDR1 SGHNT and CDR2 YYREEE (reference sequence). Trimming took off 4 bases at V and 0 bases at J, with 11 bases between the two ends. The source is a woman aged 45 to 65 with alopecia areata. Some clones in this sample may be carry-over from other donors' samples. The sequencing used whole blood, collected in connection with sensitization to the hapten diphenylcyclopropenone (DPC). This sequence joins TRBV5-4 and TRBJ2-6; tentatively, D is TRBD1 (5 bases). The CDR3 region has the DNA TGTGCCAGCAGCATGGACACCTTCTCTGGGGCCAACGTCCTGACTTTC. Translating it yields CASSMDTFSGANVLTF. The full variable domain, in which reference TRBV5-4 and TRBJ2-6 provide the parts outside the CDR3, is ETGVTQSPTHLIKTRGQQVTLRCSSQSGHNTVSWYQQALGQGPQFIFQYYREEENGRGNFPPRFSGLQFPNYSSELNVNALELDDSALYLCASSMDTFSGANVLTFGAGSRLTVL.